Listed here are 21 T cell receptor beta chains from one sample, sequenced in a study of CXCR3-negative and CXCR3-positive naive CD8 T cells. Researchers prepared the TRB cDNA libraries using 5' RACE with UMI labels. For each CDR3 protein, TCRdb gives one entry from its re-call of the 5' RACE reads, without DNA. This repertoire comprises 100,000 to 150,000 distinct CDR3 sequences; its ten largest clones make up nearly 0.5%. Sequenced sample: naive CXCR3- CD8+ T cells from blood. Regarding subset: CD45RO-CCR7+CD27+CD95- naive CD8+ T cells lacking CXCR3 (TNR3-). Source of these receptors: a human donor in good health. Some clones in this sample may be carry-over from other donors' samples.

CDR3 sequence reads: CSVEDRDRGNYEQFF. V is TRBV29-1 and J is TRBJ2-1; TCRdb selects TRBD1, and the lack of DNA leaves this call unchecked. In germline, CDR1 is SQVTM, CDR2 ANQGSEA. The CDR3 length is 15 residues.

This chain joins TRBV7-6 and TRBJ2-7. Germline assignment: CDR1 SGHVS and CDR2 FNYEAQ. The CDR3 loop spans 14 amino acids. CDR3 sequence: CASSLTGSFYEQYF.

The chain couples TRBV12-3 or TRBV12-4 to TRBJ1-1; TCRdb's assignment of TRBD1 cannot be checked, as there is no DNA. The CDR3 sequence is 13 residues long. The CDR3 spells CASRGDKSPEAFF.

This chain uses TRBV5-4 with TRBJ1-4; TCRdb's D call of TRBD1 is untestable without DNA. Germline CDR1 SGHNT, CDR2 YYREEE (reference sequence). This CDR3 region has 15 residues. CDR3 loop: CASSLEQGVGEKLFF.

V is TRBV29-1 and J is TRBJ2-1; without DNA, the TCRdb call of TRBD2 cannot be checked. This CDR3 is built from 19 residues. Germline loops: CDR1 SQVTM, CDR2 ANQGSEA. CDR3 loop: CSAGTGRGTSGSQTNEQFF.

The V and J genes are TRBV20-1 and TRBJ2-7. This CDR3 has 13 amino acids. Germline-derived CDR1 and CDR2 are DFQATT and SNEGSKA (reference sequence). Here the CDR3 reads CSATVMSSSEQYF.

The chain links TRBV29-1 to TRBJ1-2; TCRdb's assignment of TRBD1 cannot be checked, as there is no DNA. CDR3 length: 13 amino acids. Per the germline V gene, CDR1 is SQVTM and CDR2 is ANQGSEA. The CDR3 protein is CSVVYPGSYGYTF.

The gene calls are TRBV12-3 or TRBV12-4 and TRBJ2-7; the D gene TCRdb calls, TRBD1, cannot be checked with no DNA. The CDR3 has 16 residues. This chain's CDR3 is CASSVQFGGRRYEQYF.

The chain couples TRBV20-1 to TRBJ2-7; the D gene TCRdb calls, TRBD2, cannot be checked with no DNA. Germline lookup yields CDR1 DFQATT and CDR2 SNEGSKA (reference sequence). The length of the CDR3 is 14 residues. CDR3 sequence reads: CSARSTSGSYEQYF.

The chain employs TRBV6-6 and TRBJ2-3; TCRdb reports TRBD2, a call that lacks DNA to check it against. The germline CDR1 and CDR2 sequences are MNHNY and SVGAGI (reference sequence). This CDR3 has 18 residues. The CDR3 is CASSYALTFSGGTDTQYF.

This rearrangement joins TRBV6-5 to TRBJ1-2; the D call of TRBD1 rests on TCRdb alone, since no DNA is present to check it. CDR1 is MNHEY, CDR2 SVGAGI, per germline. The CDR3 spans 15 residues. CDR3: CASSLAEGTDYGYTF.

CDR3 amino acids: CASSKVWRGNHQETQYF. The V call is TRBV21-1, the J call TRBJ2-5; TCRdb's D call of TRBD1 is untestable without DNA. TRBV21-1 is assigned pseudogene status. The CDR3 consists of 17 residues.

This sequence joins TRBV27 and TRBJ2-7; TCRdb reports TRBD2, a call that lacks DNA to check it against. CDR3 length: 14 residues. Germline V CDR1 and CDR2: MNHEY, SMNVEV (reference sequence). The CDR3 is CASSPGGGGYEQYF.

This chain links TRBV9 with TRBJ1-1. Germline CDR1 is SGDLS and CDR2 is YYNGEE. There are 12 residues in the CDR3. CDR3 protein: CASSEGNTEAFF.

This sequence joins TRBV19 and TRBJ2-1; TCRdb names TRBD1, which stays unverified in the absence of DNA. The CDR3 has 16 amino acids. Germline loops: CDR1 LNHDA, CDR2 SQIVND (reference sequence). CDR3 region: CASSISTGGLNNEQFF. Complete variable domain (other parts from reference TRBV19 and TRBJ2-1): DGGITQSPKYLFRKEGQNVTLSCEQNLNHDAMYWYRQDPGQGLRLIYYSQIVNDFQKGDIAEGYSVSREKKESFPLTVTSAQKNPTAFYLCASSISTGGLNNEQFFGPGTRLTVL.

The chain recombines TRBV29-1 with TRBJ2-1; TCRdb's D call, TRBD1, is unchecked because there is no DNA. The CDR3 totals 15 residues. CDR1 SQVTM and CDR2 ANQGSEA come from the germline V gene. The CDR3 reads CSAQGGGSSYNEQFF.

The genes are TRBV6-5 and TRBJ2-2; TCRdb proposes TRBD2, but this gene call is untestable without DNA. The germline CDR1 and CDR2 sequences are MNHEY and SVGAGI. The CDR3 runs 13 residues. CDR3 region: CASNSGFTGELFF.

The V call is TRBV2, the J call TRBJ1-2; TCRdb picks TRBD1, but there is no DNA to check that call. This CDR3 is built from 14 residues. From germline, CDR1 is SNHLY and CDR2 FYNNEI. The CDR3 sequence: CASVGDRGVYGYTF.

The V and J genes are TRBV11-1 and TRBJ2-2; TCRdb lists TRBD1, though no DNA is available to test this call. The CDR3 runs 16 residues. Germline CDR1 and CDR2: SGHAT and FQDESV (reference sequence). The chain's CDR3 is CASSPFGQENTGELFF.

This chain uses TRBV18 with TRBJ2-1; no DNA is available, so the TRBD2 call from TCRdb remains unchecked. The CDR3 sequence is 16 residues long. Germline V gives CDR1 KGHSH, CDR2 LQKENI. Here the CDR3 reads CASSPDWSSSYNEQFF.

The chain recombines TRBV29-1 with TRBJ2-2; TCRdb calls TRBD1, which cannot be checked without DNA. This CDR3 contains 16 residues. Germline-derived CDR1 and CDR2 are SQVTM and ANQGSEA. This CDR3 is CSVEDARQGGTGELFF.